This T cell receptor beta chain was sequenced for a study of cytomegalovirus exposure and HLA in healthy donors. Germline loops: CDR1 MGHRA, CDR2 YSYEKL. The CDR3 covers 14 residues. Between the trimmed V and J ends, which lost 1 base and 3 bases, there was a span of 10 bases. A multiplex PCR was run with 60 Vbeta primers and 13 Jbeta primers. Produced via immunoSEQ multiplex PCR; TCRdb's table is partial and in-frame only. The table records more than 150,000 clones, roughly 87% of them present only once. This receptor was identified in a girl less than two years old in good health and CMV-seronegative. The V call is TRBV4-1, the J call TRBJ2-7, with D perhaps matching TRBD1 (5 bases). Material: PBMCs. The CDR3 spells CASSQGGAGYEQYF. DNA for the CDR3: TGCGCCAGCAGCCAAGGGGGCGCTGGCTACGAGCAGTACTTC.